The clone carrying this T cell receptor beta chain was counted once. This specimen comes from a study of control samples from healthy donors and cancer patients. Profiling relied on immunoSEQ multiplex PCR, and the TCRdb table lists in-frame clones only, not all of them. Of roughly 200,000 clones listed, over 90% are singletons. Trimming removed 4 bases at V and 5 bases at J, with 17 bases between. Germline CDR1 LGHDT, CDR2 YNNKEL (reference sequence). This CDR3 spans 16 amino acids. The clonotype comes from a man in his fifties in good health. The material sequenced was blood. This rearrangement joins TRBV3-1 (or the pseudogene TRBV3-2) to TRBJ1-4; a weak D match, TRBD1 (5 bases). CDR3 sequence reads: CASSLGTGGKNEKLFF. CDR3 nucleotide sequence: TGTGCCAGCAGCCTTGGGACGGGGGGAAAGAATGAAAAACTGTTTTTT.